This section outlines one TCR beta chain sequence together with its context. These data belong to a study of blood T cell repertoires in COVID-19. About the study: Samples representing acute and convalescent COVID-19 were sourced from the United States, Italy and Spain.

Trimming removed 4 bases at V and 10 bases at J, with 11 bases between. Germline loops: CDR1 SNHLY, CDR2 FYNNEI. This CDR3 contains 12 residues. In the source study's methods: Amplifying reference gene primers gave estimates of nucleated cell counts. The protocol was immunoSEQ multiplex PCR, while the TCRdb copy is restricted to in-frame clones and leaves out a portion. D and trimming were read from the DNA, whereas the V and J calls and clone size are those reported in that table. The profile covers 250,000 to 350,000 clones, with 86% appearing a single time and around 2.9% taken by the ten largest.

The sequenced sample was peripheral blood. The rearrangement joins TRBV2 to TRBJ2-1, with a possible D match to TRBD2 (6 bases). This TCR derives from a woman under 40 with active or convalescent COVID-19. The CDR3 nucleotides read TGTGCCAGCAGTGGGGACTCAGGAGAGCAGTTCTTC. It specifies CASSGDSGEQFF.